The 21 T cell receptor beta chains below come from one sample, sequenced in a study of cytomegalovirus exposure and HLA in healthy donors. The PCR made use of 60 Vbeta and 13 Jbeta primers. Repertoires were generated with immunoSEQ multiplex PCR, while TCRdb's copy carries only in-frame clones and drops some. This sample has 150,000 to 200,000 clones, with around 81% found just once. Sequencing was performed on PBMCs. The receptors were sampled from a man in his late teens or twenties in good health and CMV-seronegative.

This sequence joins TRBV30 and TRBJ2-1, with 11 bases that match TRBD2. Germline assignment: CDR1 GTSNPN and CDR2 SVGIG (reference sequence). J lost 4 bases, V lost 4 bases, and 3 bases had no gene match. The CDR3 runs to 14 residues. CDR3 sequence: CAWNIAGGYNEQFF. In nucleotides, the CDR3 is TGTGCCTGGAACATAGCGGGAGGGTACAATGAGCAGTTCTTC.

J is TRBJ2-7 and V is TRBV11-2; 8 bases fit TRBD1. From germline, CDR1 is SGHAT and CDR2 FQNNGV. The CDR3 spans 14 residues. The V gene end was trimmed by 3 bases and the J gene end by 4 bases; junction bases not matched to a gene: 5. CDR3 bases: TGTGCCAGCAGCTTTTGGACAGGGACATACGAGCAGTACTTC. As protein: CASSFWTGTYEQYF. The variable domain in full, completed from reference TRBV11-2 and TRBJ2-7, reads EAGVAQSPRYKIIEKRQSVAFWCNPISGHATLYWYQQILGQGPKLLIQFQNNGVVDDSQLPKDRFSAERLKGVDSTLKIQPAKLEDSAVYLCASSFWTGTYEQYFGPGTRLTVT.

This clone was seen only a few times. The V and J genes are TRBV6-5 and TRBJ2-5, with D possibly matching TRBD2 (6 bases). From germline, CDR1 is MNHEY and CDR2 SVGAGI. V lost 3 bases, J lost 0 bases, and 14 bases lay in between. CDR3 length equals 16 residues. CDR3 bases: TGTGCCAGCAGTTATGTCGGCCGACTAGACCAAGAGACCCAGTACTTC. It yields the protein CASSYVGRLDQETQYF.

The rearrangement uses TRBV5-1 and TRBJ1-2, with D uncertain. Trimming left V 0 bases short and J 3 bases short, with 12 bases between. This CDR3 comprises 15 residues. The germline V gene has CDR1 SGHRS and CDR2 YFSETQ. CDR3 in amino acids: CASSLDEIQDYGYTF. The CDR3 nucleotides read TGCGCCAGCAGCTTGGACGAGATTCAGGACTATGGCTACACCTTC.

The table lists this clone with a count of one. Because the CDR3's place on the DNA is in doubt, the DNA is left out and the CDR3 is given as listed by TCRdb. This CDR3 is also generated by other DNA sequences in the sample. The V and J genes are TRBV11-2 and TRBJ1-1; the table's TRBD1 call for D was not verified on the DNA. Counting both end residues, the CDR3 totals 17 amino acids. Germline V gene sequence: CDR1 SGHAT, CDR2 FQNNGV. This CDR3 is CASSFWGFGTVNTEAFF.

The rearrangement links TRBV7-9 to TRBJ2-1; 9 nucleotides align to TRBD2. The V gene end was trimmed by 1 base and the J gene end by 3 bases; junction bases not matched to a gene: 4. The CDR3 has 16 residues. Germline V gene sequence: CDR1 SEHNR, CDR2 FQNEAQ (reference sequence). The CDR3 protein is CASSLVAGGLYNEQFF. CDR3 DNA sequence: TGTGCCAGCAGCTTAGTGGCGGGAGGGCTCTACAATGAGCAGTTCTTC.

This chain joins TRBV18 and TRBJ2-7; 13 bases agree with TRBD2. Trimming took 6 bases from V and 5 from J; bases not matched to a gene: 16. The CDR3 has 18 residues. The germline gives CDR1 KGHSH, CDR2 LQKENI. CDR3 bases: TGTGCCAGCTCCCTCGTTACTAGCGGGGGGGCGTACTTCGACGAGCAGTACTTC. It codes for CASSLVTSGGAYFDEQYF. The entire variable domain, with the rest obtained from reference TRBV18 and TRBJ2-7, is as follows: NAGVMQNPRHLVRRRGQEARLRCSPMKGHSHVYWYRQLPEEGLKFMVYLQKENIIDESGMPKERFSAEFPKEGPSILRIQQVVRGDSAAYFCASSLVTSGGAYFDEQYFGPGTRLTVT.

A few counts support this clone. The chain joins TRBV5-8 to TRBJ1-5; TRBD1 matches at 7 bases. V lost 4 bases and J lost 2; bases outside the gene matches: 12. CDR1 SGHTS and CDR2 YDEGEE come from the germline V gene. CDR3 size: 17 residues. CDR3 in DNA: TGTGCCAGCAGCCTCGGGACAGAGGCTTTGGGCAATCAGCCCCAGCATTTT. This gives the protein CASSLGTEALGNQPQHF. Variable domain in full (rest from reference TRBV5-8 and TRBJ1-5): EAGVTQSPTHLIKTRGQQATLRCSPISGHTSVYWYQQALGLGLQFLLWYDEGEERNRGNFPPRFSGRQFPNYSSELNVNALELEDSALYLCASSLGTEALGNQPQHFGDGTRLSIL.

This chain uses TRBV4-2 with TRBJ2-6, with D perhaps matching TRBD1 (7 bases). Per the germline V gene, CDR1 is LGHNA and CDR2 is YNFKEQ. The CDR3 contains 19 residues. The V gene lost 0 bases and the J gene lost 0 bases, with 15 bases spanning the gap. CDR3 amino acids: CASSQEQGGPPSGANVLTF. Written as DNA, the CDR3 is TGTGCCAGCAGCCAAGAGCAGGGGGGTCCCCCCTCTGGGGCCAACGTCCTGACTTTC.

The chain employs TRBV6-1 and TRBJ2-1; 7 nucleotides line up with TRBD1. CDR1 is MNHNS, CDR2 SASEGT, per germline. CDR3 size: 14 residues. V dropped 4 bases and J dropped 7; count of bases not matched to a gene: 7. CDR3 bases: TGTGCCAGCAGTGGTAGGGGGCGCGAAAATGAGCAGTTCTTC. This sequence encodes CASSGRGRENEQFF.

This chain links TRBV11-2 with TRBJ1-6, with TRBD1 matching 11 bases. Germline loops: CDR1 SGHAT, CDR2 FQNNGV. The CDR3 is 14 residues long. Trimming took 5 bases from V and 9 from J; bases not matched to a gene: 3. The CDR3, as DNA: TGTGCCAGCAGCCCGGGGACAGGGGGTTCACCCCTCCACTTT. It specifies CASSPGTGGSPLHF.

The CDR3 coding sequence is TGCGCCAGCAGCTTGGCTCTAGCGGGGTTCAGCTCCTACAATGAGCAGTTCTTC. Translation gives CASSLALAGFSSYNEQFF. This sequence joins TRBV5-1 and TRBJ2-1; 9 nucleotides agree with TRBD2. V lost 0 bases and J lost 0; bases outside the gene matches: 7. CDR1 and CDR2 (germline): SGHRS, YFSETQ. This CDR3 comprises 18 residues. Together with reference TRBV5-1 and TRBJ2-1, the CDR3 gives the full variable domain: KAGVTQTPRYLIKTRGQQVTLSCSPISGHRSVSWYQQTPGQGLQFLFEYFSETQRNKGNFPGRFSGRQFSNSRSEMNVSTLELGDSALYLCASSLALAGFSSYNEQFFGPGTRLTVL.

This sequence joins TRBV30 and TRBJ1-5; 7 bases are shared with TRBD1. V lost 3 bases and J lost 3; bases outside the gene matches: 14. The CDR3 is made up of 17 amino acids. Germline V lookup: CDR1 GTSNPN, CDR2 SVGIG (reference sequence). The CDR3 is CAWSPGGWPPLNQPQHF. The CDR3 DNA follows: TGTGCCTGGAGCCCAGGGGGGTGGCCTCCCCTCAATCAGCCCCAGCATTTT.

This sequence joins TRBV11-3 and TRBJ2-3, with 9 positions matching TRBD2. J gave up 3 bases and V 5 bases, and 3 bases lay outside the gene matches. The CDR3 extends over 14 amino acids. Germline V gene sequence: CDR1 SGHNT, CDR2 YENEEA. The CDR3 here is CASSPTSGTDTQYF. The CDR3 region has the DNA TGTGCCAGCAGCCCGACTAGCGGTACAGATACGCAGTATTTT. Full variable domain (rest looked up from reference TRBV11-3 and TRBJ2-3): EAGVVQSPRYKIIEKKQPVAFWCNPISGHNTLYWYLQNLGQGPELLIRYENEEAVDDSQLPKDRFSAERLKGVDSTLKIQPAELGDSAVYLCASSPTSGTDTQYFGPGTRLTVL.

The gene calls are TRBV19 and TRBJ2-1; a possible D gene is TRBD2 (5 bases). The CDR3 is 16 amino acids. Trimming left V 0 bases short and J 9 bases short, with 18 bases between. From germline, CDR1 is LNHDA and CDR2 SQIVND (reference sequence). CDR3 sequence (DNA): TGTGCCAGTAGTATAGAGTCTAGTGGAGGTGGAGGTGAGCAGTTCTTC. Amino acid sequence: CASSIESSGGGGEQFF.

The chain links TRBV4-1 to TRBJ2-1; D might be TRBD2 (5 bases). Germline values: CDR1 MGHRA, CDR2 YSYEKL. This CDR3 is 14 amino acids long. V gave up 3 bases and J gave up 5 bases, with 11 bases separating them. For the CDR3, the DNA is TGCGCCAGCAGCCATCCCGGACTCAACAATGAGCAGTTCTTC. Its translation: CASSHPGLNNEQFF.

V gene TRBV7-9 combines with J gene TRBJ2-4; 10 bases fit TRBD1. The germline gives CDR1 SEHNR, CDR2 FQNEAQ (reference sequence). With V trimmed by 4 bases and J by 0 bases, 9 bases remained unmatched. This CDR3 comprises 18 residues. CDR3 region: CASSSPGTGDLAKNIQYF. The CDR3 DNA follows: TGTGCCAGCAGCTCCCCCGGGACAGGGGACTTAGCCAAAAACATTCAGTACTTC.

The chain couples TRBV15 to TRBJ1-1; no clear D. Trimming removed 8 bases from V and 1 base from J, with 11 bases in between. Looked up from germline, CDR1 is LNHNV and CDR2 is YYDKDF (reference sequence). CDR3 length: 13 residues. The CDR3 loop is CATLEGPNTEAFF. In nucleotides, the CDR3 is TGTGCCACCTTAGAGGGTCCGAACACTGAAGCTTTCTTT.

This clone was counted between two and nine times. J is TRBJ1-5 and V is TRBV5-1; D not resolved. This CDR3 has 19 residues. Germline CDR1 reads SGHRS; CDR2 reads YFSETQ. Trimming pared 3 bases from V and 6 bases from J, leaving 28 bases between. In DNA form, the CDR3 reads TGCGCCAGCAGCTCTAAGGTCCTTCGGGTTCCCTTGGAAGGTCAGCCCCAGCATTTT. Translating gives CASSSKVLRVPLEGQPQHF.

This clone was counted only a few times. V usage is TRBV5-6 and J usage is TRBJ2-3; D may be TRBD1 (6 bases). Germline loops: CDR1 SGHDT, CDR2 YYEEEE. This CDR3 is built from 13 residues. Trimming stripped 6 bases from V and 3 bases from J, with 11 bases between. In nucleotides, the CDR3 is TGTGCCAGCATGCGGACAGCTACAGATACGCAGTATTTT. Protein: CASMRTATDTQYF. Supplemented by reference TRBV5-6 and TRBJ2-3, the full variable domain reads DAGVTQSPTHLIKTRGQQVTLRCSPKSGHDTVSWYQQALGQGPQFIFQYYEEEERQRGNFPDRFSGHQFPNYSSELNVNALLLGDSALYLCASMRTATDTQYFGPGTRLTVL.

This chain uses TRBV4-2 with TRBJ1-2; possibly TRBD1 for D (5 bases). Per the germline V gene, CDR1 is LGHNA and CDR2 is YNFKEQ. Trimming left V 1 base short and J 4 bases short, with 10 bases between. The CDR3 totals 14 residues. CDR3 in DNA: TGTGCCAGCAGCCAAGCCACAGGTATCTATGGCTACACCTTC. Translated: CASSQATGIYGYTF.